These T cell receptor beta chains were read from a single sample in a study of OX40 agonist ivuxolimab in advanced cancers. Using immunoSEQ multiplex PCR, the repertoire was profiled, and TCRdb retains in-frame clones only, with some absent. The sample has 36,000 or so clones; about 87% are singletons. The sample was CD4+ or CD8+ T cells sorted from blood, taken in a trial of the OX40 agonist ivuxolimab. The receptors shown here come from an adult with an advanced solid tumor such as melanoma, head and neck, liver or kidney cancer. The CDR3 runs from the conserved cysteine through the conserved F or W. D genes are given only for firm matches. Not all rows give a size; the values are once, few, many and, for expanded clones, a class.

>-|TRBV7-8|TRBJ2-1|TRBD2
TGTGCCAGCAGAAACCCCTGGGGGCGGGAGGACAATGAGCAGTTCTTC
CASRNPWGREDNEQFF
>-|TRBV14|TRBJ1-1|-
TGTGCCAGCAGCCAACGAGGCAGGGGGAACACTGAAGCTTTCTTT
CASSQRGRGNTEAFF
>-|TRBV28|TRBJ2-7|TRBD2
TGTGCCAGCAGTCAACCCGGGACTAGCGGGTTCTACGAGCAGTACTTC
CASSQPGTSGFYEQYF
>-|TRBV6-1|TRBJ1-1|TRBD1
TGTGCCAGCAGTGAGGTAGGCGCAGGGGGACACACTGAAGCTTTCTTT
CASSEVGAGGHTEAFF
>-|TRBV6-5|TRBJ2-1|-
TGTGCCAGCAGTCAACTCCGGGACCTTGAGCAGTTCTTC
CASSQLRDLEQFF
>-|TRBV6-5|TRBJ1-5|TRBD1
TGTGCCAGCAGTTCCCCCCGGACAGGGGGCAAGGCCCAGCATTTT
CASSSPRTGGKAQHF
>-|TRBV6-5|TRBJ1-5|TRBD1
TGTGCCAGCAGCCAAAGGGACAGCCAAGGGTCCCAGCATTTT
CASSQRDSQGSQHF
>-|TRBV18|TRBJ2-1|TRBD2
TGTGCCAGCTCACCCCCTCGGGGGGGAGACAATGAGCAGTTCTTC
CASSPPRGGDNEQFF
>once|TRBV5-4|TRBJ2-1|TRBD2
TGTGCCAGCAGCTTGGGAGCTAGCGGGGGGGATGAGCAGTTCTTC
CASSLGASGGDEQFF
>-|TRBV20-1|TRBJ2-1|-
TGCAGTGCTAGTTTCACTTATGAGCAGTTCTTC
CSASFTYEQFF
>-|TRBV18|TRBJ2-5|-
TGTGCCAGCTCACCACGCTTGGCGGACCAGGGAGAGACCCAGTACTTC
CASSPRLADQGETQYF
>-|TRBV19|TRBJ2-1|-
TGTGCCAGTAGTTCTATCGGAGGGACCGATGAGCAGTTCTTC
CASSSIGGTDEQFF
>-|TRBV9|TRBJ2-7|-
TGTGCCAGCAGCGTGGACATTTCCTACGAGCAGTACTTC
CASSVDISYEQYF
>-|TRBV28|TRBJ2-5|-
TGTGCCAGCAGTTTAGCAGGAGAGACCCAGTACTTC
CASSLAGETQYF
>-|TRBV29-1|TRBJ2-5|TRBD2
TGCAGCTATACCCGGGAGGCAGGAAAGACCCAGTACTTC
CSYTREAGKTQYF
>-|TRBV4-2|TRBJ1-3|-
TGTGCCAGCAGCCGCGTACAAAGCTCTGGAAACACCATATATTTT
CASSRVQSSGNTIYF
>few|TRBV5-4|TRBJ2-1|-
TGTGCCAGCAGCTTGGACGGGAATGAGCAGTTCTTC
CASSLDGNEQFF
>-|TRBV6-5|TRBJ2-3|-
TGTGCCAGCAGTTACTCGTGGGAGGATAGCACAGATACGCAGTATTTT
CASSYSWEDSTDTQYF
>-|TRBV11-3|TRBJ2-7|TRBD1
TGTGCCAGCAGCCCAGGGGGAAGCTACGAGCAGTACTTC
CASSPGGSYEQYF
>-|TRBV27|TRBJ1-2|-
TGTGCCAGCAGTTTAACGCGCGGCAGCCTCTATGGCTACGCCTTC
CASSLTRGSLYGYAF
>-|TRBV27|TRBJ1-4|-
TGTGCCAGCAGTTTAAAGACAGGTCAGGGATATGAAAAACTGTTTTTT
CASSLKTGQGYEKLFF
>-|TRBV5-6|TRBJ1-6|-
TGTGCCAGCAGCTTGGGGGTGCCAACTTATACCACCCTTAATTCACCCCTCCACTTT
CASSLGVPTYTTLNSPLHF
>-|TRBV7-8|TRBJ2-2|-
TGTGCCAGCAGCGCCCGGACTGGGGCCGGGGAGCTGTTTTTT
CASSARTGAGELFF
>once|TRBV6-5|TRBJ1-2|TRBD1
TGTGCCAGCAGAGATAAGACAGGGATGAACTATGGCTACACCTTC
CASRDKTGMNYGYTF
>-|TRBV5-1|TRBJ2-3|-
TGCGCCAGCAGCGGGTTAGGTATAGCACAGTCAGATACGCAGTATTTT
CASSGLGIAQSDTQYF
>-|TRBV28|TRBJ2-7|TRBD2
TGTGCCAGCACTAGACTAGCACGTAACTCCTACGAGCAGTACTTC
CASTRLARNSYEQYF
>-|TRBV28|TRBJ2-7|-
TGTGCCAGCTGGGAATCGAACTCCTACGAGCAGTACTTC
CASWESNSYEQYF
>-|TRBV2|TRBJ2-7|-
TGTGCCAGCGCTCTACGGAGAGGGGGGAGTTACGAGCAGTACTTC
CASALRRGGSYEQYF
>-|TRBV5-1|TRBJ1-1|-
TGCGCCAGCAGCTTTCGCGGATTGGAGGGGACCAAAGCTTTCTTT
CASSFRGLEGTKAFF
>-|TRBV5-1|TRBJ2-3|TRBD2
TGCGCCAGCAGCTACTCTAGCGGGAGTGACACGCAGTATTTT
CASSYSSGSDTQYF
>-|TRBV7-2|TRBJ2-5|TRBD2
TGTGCCAGCAGCTATGGGGGGGGGCAAGAGACCCAGTACTTC
CASSYGGGQETQYF
>-|TRBV28|TRBJ1-2|-
TGTGCCAGCATTTCTACCGGAACAGTCTATGGCTACACCTTC
CASISTGTVYGYTF
>-|TRBV18|TRBJ1-2|-
TGTGCCAGCTCACCACCGGAGACAGTGAACTATGGCTACACCTTC
CASSPPETVNYGYTF
>-|TRBV18|TRBJ1-4|-
TGTGCCAGCTCACCCGGGAGAACTAATGAAAAACTGTTTTTT
CASSPGRTNEKLFF
>-|TRBV20-1|TRBJ1-2|-
TGCAGGGCAGGGGCTAACTATGGCTACACCTTC
CRAGANYGYTF
>-|TRBV7-9|TRBJ2-3|-
TGTGCCAGCAGCTATTTTAGAGGGTTCCTTGGAGGCACAGATACGCAGTATTTT
CASSYFRGFLGGTDTQYF
>-|TRBV21-1|TRBJ1-5|-
TGTGCCAGCAGCAAAAAGGGGCAGGTGTGGGGACAGGGCTATAGCAATCAGCCCCAGCATTTT
CASSKKGQVWGQGYSNQPQHF
>-|TRBV18|TRBJ1-2|-
TGTGCCAGCTCACCCGCTACAGGGCCCTATGGCTACACCTTC
CASSPATGPYGYTF
>-|TRBV5-1|TRBJ1-4|-
TGCGCCAGCAGCTTGGGGTTTTCTGACGGACCCAGACAACTGTTTTTT
CASSLGFSDGPRQLFF
>once|TRBV5-4|TRBJ2-3|-
TGTGCCAGCAGCTTAGGGGGGTCATCCTCCACAGATACGCAGTATTTT
CASSLGGSSSTDTQYF
>-|TRBV6-5|TRBJ1-2|TRBD1
TGTGCCAGCAGTTACGACAGGGGGCGCCCCGGGGGTGGCTACACCTTC
CASSYDRGRPGGGYTF
>-|TRBV19|TRBJ2-4|TRBD2
TGTGCCAGTAGTATACCGGGAGGAGCCAAAAACATTCAGTACTTC
CASSIPGGAKNIQYF